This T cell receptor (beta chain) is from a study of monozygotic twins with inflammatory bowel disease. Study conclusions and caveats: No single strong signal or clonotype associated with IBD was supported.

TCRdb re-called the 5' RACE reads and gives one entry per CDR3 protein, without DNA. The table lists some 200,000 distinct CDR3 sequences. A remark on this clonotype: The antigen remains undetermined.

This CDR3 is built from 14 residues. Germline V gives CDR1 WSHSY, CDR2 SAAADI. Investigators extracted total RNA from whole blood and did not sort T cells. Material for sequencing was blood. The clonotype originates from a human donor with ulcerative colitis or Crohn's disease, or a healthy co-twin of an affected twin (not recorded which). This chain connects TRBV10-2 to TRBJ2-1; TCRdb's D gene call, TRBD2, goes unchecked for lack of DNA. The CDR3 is CASWGTSGVNEQFF.